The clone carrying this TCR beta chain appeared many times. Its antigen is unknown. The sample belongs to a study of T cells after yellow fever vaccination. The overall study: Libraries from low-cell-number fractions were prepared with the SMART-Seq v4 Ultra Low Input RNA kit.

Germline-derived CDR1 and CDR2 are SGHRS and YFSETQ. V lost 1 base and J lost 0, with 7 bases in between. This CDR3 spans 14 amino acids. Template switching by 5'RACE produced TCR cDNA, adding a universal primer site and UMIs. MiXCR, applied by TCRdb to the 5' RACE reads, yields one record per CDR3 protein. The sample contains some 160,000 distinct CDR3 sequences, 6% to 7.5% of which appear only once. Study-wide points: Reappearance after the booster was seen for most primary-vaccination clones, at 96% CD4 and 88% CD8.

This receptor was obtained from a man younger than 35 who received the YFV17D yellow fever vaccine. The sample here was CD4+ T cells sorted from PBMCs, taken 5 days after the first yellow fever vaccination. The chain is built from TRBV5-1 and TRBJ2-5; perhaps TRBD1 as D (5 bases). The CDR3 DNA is TGCGCCAGCAGCTTGTCAGGGAACCAAGAGACCCAGTACTTC. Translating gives CASSLSGNQETQYF.